These 6 T cell receptor beta chains were sequenced from one sample in a study of breast tumors, draining lymph nodes, adjacent tissues. The lymph nodes were axillary draining lymph nodes from breast cancer patients. One entry per CDR3 protein, called by TCRdb with MiXCR from the multiplex PCR reads. Of some 140,000 distinct CDR3 sequences listed, 20% to 25% are singletons. Sequenced material: axillary lymph node tissue. These receptors were taken from a female donor with breast cancer. Some clones in this sample may be carry-over from other donors' samples.

This clonotype was found many times. V gene TRBV7-9 combines with J gene TRBJ1-5; 7 bases are shared with TRBD1. J was trimmed by 2 bases and V by 1 base; bases with no gene match: 5. CDR3 length equals 16 residues. Germline assignment: CDR1 SEHNR and CDR2 FQNEAQ (reference sequence). In DNA form, the CDR3 reads TGTGCCAGCAGCTTAGGACAGGGTATAGGCAATCAGCCCCAGCATTTT. Protein product: CASSLGQGIGNQPQHF. The variable domain in full, completed from reference TRBV7-9 and TRBJ1-5, reads DTGVSQNPRHKITKRGQNVTFRCDPISEHNRLYWYRQTLGQGPEFLTYFQNEAQLEKSRLLSDRFSAERPKGSFSTLEIQRTEQGDSAMYLCASSLGQGIGNQPQHFGDGTRLSIL.

The chain is built from TRBV19 and TRBJ1-5; D is unresolved. V was trimmed by 7 bases and J by 6 bases, leaving 13 bases between them. Germline V gene lookup returns CDR1 LNHDA and CDR2 SQIVND (reference sequence). This CDR3 comprises 13 residues. The CDR3 DNA is TGTGCCAGTACCTGGATAGTTAGTCAGCCCCAGCATTTT. This codes for CASTWIVSQPQHF.

The chain links TRBV5-8 to TRBJ1-5; no definite D call. Germline lookup yields CDR1 SGHTS and CDR2 YDEGEE. The ends were cut back, 4 bases at V and 6 bases at J, with 17 bases in the middle. The CDR3 is 15 residues long. In nucleotides, the CDR3 is TGTGCCAGCAGCGCCCTGACGAGCCCGGTTCAGCCCCAGCATTTT. It yields the protein CASSALTSPVQPQHF.

A few counts support this clonotype. The CDR3 DNA reads as TGTGCCAGCAGTCCCCGGGGCGGGGTCCTCTACAATGAGCAGTTCTTC. Protein product: CASSPRGGVLYNEQFF. This chain links TRBV27 with TRBJ2-1; D might be TRBD2 (6 bases). Trimming removed 5 bases at V and 3 bases at J, with 17 bases between. The V gene's germline CDR1 is MNHEY and CDR2 SMNVEV (reference sequence). This CDR3 contains 16 residues.

This clonotype was counted ten times or more. The chain combines TRBV29-1 with TRBJ1-2; no clear D. The CDR3 length is 12 residues. Germline CDR1 SQVTM, CDR2 ANQGSEA. The V end lost 6 bases, the J end lost 2 bases, and 10 bases lay between the germline ends. This chain's CDR3 is CSVGSLNYGYTF. As DNA, the CDR3 is TGCAGCGTGGGTAGTTTGAACTATGGCTACACCTTC.

The table lists this clonotype with a count of one. V and J are TRBV28 and TRBJ1-5; 9 positions match TRBD1. Trimming cost V 4 bases and J 0 bases; bases outside gene matches: 13. The germline CDR1 and CDR2 sequences are MDHEN and SYDVKM. The CDR3 is made up of 19 amino acids. DNA of the CDR3: TGTGCCAGCAGTTCGCCGGGACAGGGCTCGGATTATAGCAATCAGCCCCAGCATTTT. Translating it yields CASSSPGQGSDYSNQPQHF.